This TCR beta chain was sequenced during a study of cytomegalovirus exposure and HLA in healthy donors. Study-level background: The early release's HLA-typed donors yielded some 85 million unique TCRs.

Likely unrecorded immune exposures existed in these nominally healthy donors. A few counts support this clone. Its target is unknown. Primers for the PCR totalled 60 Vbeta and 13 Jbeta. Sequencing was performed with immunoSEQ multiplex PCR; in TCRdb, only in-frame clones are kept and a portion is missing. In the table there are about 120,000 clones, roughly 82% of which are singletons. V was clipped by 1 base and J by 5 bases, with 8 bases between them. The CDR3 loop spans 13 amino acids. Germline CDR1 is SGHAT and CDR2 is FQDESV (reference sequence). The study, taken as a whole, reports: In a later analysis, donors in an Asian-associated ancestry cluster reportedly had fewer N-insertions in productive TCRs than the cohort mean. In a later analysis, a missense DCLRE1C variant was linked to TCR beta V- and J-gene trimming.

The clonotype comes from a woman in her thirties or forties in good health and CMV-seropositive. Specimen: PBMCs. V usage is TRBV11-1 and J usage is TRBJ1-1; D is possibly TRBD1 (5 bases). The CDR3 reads CASSLGRGTEAFF. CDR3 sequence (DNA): TGTGCCAGCAGCTTAGGCCGGGGGACTGAAGCTTTCTTT. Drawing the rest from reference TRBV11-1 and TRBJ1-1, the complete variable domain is EAEVAQSPRYKITEKSQAVAFWCDPISGHATLYWYRQILGQGPELLVQFQDESVVDDSQLPKDRFSAERLKGVDSTLKIQPAELGDSAMYLCASSLGRGTEAFFGQGTRLTVV.